This T cell receptor beta chain appears in the sequencing data of a study of blood T cell repertoires in COVID-19. Study-level information: Acute and convalescent COVID-19 samples came from the United States, Italy and Spain. Nucleic acid was either cDNA or gDNA, and it came from T cells, B-cell-depleted T cells, or PBMCs.

Authors' analysis steps: Estimation of nucleated cell counts relied on the amplification of reference gene primers. Clones were read by immunoSEQ multiplex PCR, and TCRdb kept only the in-frame ones, dropping some. Clone size and V and J calls were adopted from that table, with D and trimming inferred from the DNA. The sample includes fewer than 250,000 clones, around 88% seen only once; the top ten take approximately 7.4%. Looked up from germline, CDR1 is MNHEY and CDR2 is SVGAGI. The CDR3 covers 15 residues. Losses at the gene ends were 7 bases for V and 5 bases for J; bases not matched to a gene: 4.

Sequenced input: peripheral blood. The chain employs TRBV6-5 and TRBJ2-1, with 14 bases aligning to TRBD2. The receptor was derived from a woman in her fifties or sixties with acute or convalescent COVID-19. For the CDR3, the DNA is TGTGCCAGCATGAAGGGACTAGCGGGAGACAATGAGCAGTTCTTC. Protein product: CASMKGLAGDNEQFF.